This TCR beta chain appears in the sequencing data of a study of blood T cell repertoires in COVID-19. Study details: Collection of acute and convalescent COVID-19 samples took place in the United States, Italy and Spain.

Germline lookup yields CDR1 MNHEY and CDR2 SVGAGI. J lost 7 bases, V lost 6 bases, and 6 bases had no gene match. The length of the CDR3 is 14 residues. Profiling relied on immunoSEQ multiplex PCR, and the TCRdb table lists in-frame clones only, not all of them. The table records more than 130,000 clones, approximately 80% of them present only once. Sequenced sample: peripheral blood. V is TRBV6-5 and J is TRBJ1-6, with 7 bases lining up with TRBD1. This sequence was found in a woman older than 75 in a cohort sampled during active or convalescent COVID-19. The chain's CDR3 is CASRRGGGNSPLHF. The CDR3 region has the DNA TGTGCCAGCAGAAGAGGGGGCGGAAATTCACCCCTCCACTTT.